This T cell receptor beta chain was identified during a study of early T cells in non-severe SARS-CoV-2 infection. Across the study: The sequenced material was bulk RNA from unsorted whole blood, and its chains were unpaired.

Germline CDR1 is DFQATT and CDR2 is SNEGSKA (reference sequence). V shed 3 bases, J shed 4 bases, and the junction held 9 bases outside the gene matches. The CDR3 consists of 14 residues. A word on this clonotype: Its matching antigen is unknown.

Individual cDNA molecules each received unique molecular identifiers attached to them. In TCRdb, the 5' RACE reads were re-called with MiXCR into one record per CDR3 protein. The top ten clones hold about 4% of a sample with about 23,000 distinct CDR3 sequences, 5% of them seen once. Whole-study results and caveats: Matches to VDJdb favored anti-spike CD8 responses and missed private and CD4 specificities.

Source material: whole blood. This clonotype was sampled from an adult who was a healthcare worker with PCR-confirmed SARS-CoV-2 infection or an uninfected control (not recorded which). The chain joins TRBV20-1 to TRBJ2-7; 7 bases align to TRBD2. The DNA of the CDR3 is TGCAGTGCTAGGGGGGGGATTTCTACGTACGAGCAGTACTTC. This encodes CSARGGISTYEQYF.